The clone carrying this T cell receptor (beta chain) was counted a few times. The sample belongs to a study of beta chain features in type 1 diabetes. The germline CDR1 and CDR2 sequences are SGHRS and YFSETQ. Between the trimmed V and J ends, which lost 0 bases and 0 bases, there was a span of 10 bases. The CDR3 is made up of 17 amino acids. Every bit of the isolated RNA underwent reverse transcription, so sequencing read expressed TCRB transcripts. The table came from immunoSEQ multiplex PCR; TCRdb's copy has only in-frame clones and leaves some out. The table has about 350,000 clones, around 20% seen once.

The V call is TRBV5-1, the J call TRBJ2-6; D is uncertain. This clonotype was obtained from a woman between 18 and 29 years old in good health. The sequencing sample was made of naive CD4+ T cells from blood. CDR3 coding DNA: TGCGCCAGCAGCTTGGCCGTGAGAACCTCTGGGGCCAACGTCCTGACTTTC. Translating gives CASSLAVRTSGANVLTF.